This entry features one T cell receptor (beta chain) sequence. CDR3 length: 14 amino acids. Trimming removed 4 bases from V and 7 bases from J; junction bases left unmatched: 11. In germline, CDR1 is SGHTS, CDR2 YDEGEE. The data belong to a study of T cells in Graves' hyperthyroidism and ophthalmopathy. The diagnoses drew upon clinical symptoms, serum thyroxine and TRAb, thyroid ultrasound and orbital computed tomography. RNA transcripts provided the source from which TCR beta CDR3 regions were amplified. With the HTBI primer set, the TCR CDR3 went through a first round of RT-PCR. TCRdb reanalysed the multiplex PCR reads using MiXCR and keeps one entry per CDR3 protein. The table has a few hundred thousand distinct CDR3 sequences, around 18% seen once.

The gene calls are TRBV5-8 and TRBJ2-7, with 7 bases fitting TRBD1. The TCR sequence derives from a man younger than 35 with Graves' ophthalmopathy. Sequencing used blood. In DNA, the CDR3 is TGTGCCAGCAGCCCTTACGGACAGGCGGGTGAGCAGTACTTC. It is translated as CASSPYGQAGEQYF.